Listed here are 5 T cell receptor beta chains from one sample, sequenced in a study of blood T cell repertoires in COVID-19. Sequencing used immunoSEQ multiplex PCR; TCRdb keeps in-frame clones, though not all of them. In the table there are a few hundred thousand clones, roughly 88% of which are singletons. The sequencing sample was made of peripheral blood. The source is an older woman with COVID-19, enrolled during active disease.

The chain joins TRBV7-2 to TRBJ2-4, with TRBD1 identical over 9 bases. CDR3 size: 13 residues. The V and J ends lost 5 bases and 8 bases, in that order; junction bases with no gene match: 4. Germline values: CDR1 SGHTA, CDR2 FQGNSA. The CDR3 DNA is TGTGCCAGCAGCGTAGGACAGGGGTACATTCAGTACTTC. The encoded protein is CASSVGQGYIQYF.

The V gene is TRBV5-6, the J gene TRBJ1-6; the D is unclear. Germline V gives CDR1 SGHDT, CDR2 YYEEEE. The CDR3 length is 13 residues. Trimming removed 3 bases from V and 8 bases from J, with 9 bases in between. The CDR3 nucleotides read TGTGCCAGCAGCTCACTAAACGATTCACCCCTCCACTTT. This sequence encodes CASSSLNDSPLHF. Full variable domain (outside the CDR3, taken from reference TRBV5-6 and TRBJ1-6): DAGVTQSPTHLIKTRGQQVTLRCSPKSGHDTVSWYQQALGQGPQFIFQYYEEEERQRGNFPDRFSGHQFPNYSSELNVNALLLGDSALYLCASSSLNDSPLHFGNGTRLTVT.

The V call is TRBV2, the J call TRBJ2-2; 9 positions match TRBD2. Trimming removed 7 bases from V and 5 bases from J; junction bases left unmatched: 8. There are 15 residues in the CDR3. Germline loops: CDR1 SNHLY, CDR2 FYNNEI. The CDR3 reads CASTILAGATGELFF. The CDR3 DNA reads TGTGCCAGCACCATACTAGCGGGCGCTACCGGGGAGCTGTTTTTT.

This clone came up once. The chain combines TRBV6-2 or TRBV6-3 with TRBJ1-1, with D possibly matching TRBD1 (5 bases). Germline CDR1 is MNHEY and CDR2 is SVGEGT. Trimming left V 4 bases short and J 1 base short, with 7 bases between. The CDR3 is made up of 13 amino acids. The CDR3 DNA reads TGTGCCAGCAGTTTAGGGGCGAACACTGAAGCTTTCTTT. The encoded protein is CASSLGANTEAFF.

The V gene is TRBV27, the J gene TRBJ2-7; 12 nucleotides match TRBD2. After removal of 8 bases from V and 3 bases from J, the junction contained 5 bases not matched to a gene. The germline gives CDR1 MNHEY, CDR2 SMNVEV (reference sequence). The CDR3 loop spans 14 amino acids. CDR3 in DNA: TGTGCCAGCGGACTAGCGGGACGGTTCTACGAGCAGTACTTC. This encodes CASGLAGRFYEQYF.